Following are 20 T cell receptor beta chains from one sample sequenced in a study of Tregs in tolerant kidney transplant recipients (dated by TCRdb to the late 2010s). The method was the immunoSEQ multiplex PCR assay. The table comes from immuneACCESS by way of TCRdb, which keeps in-frame sequences with V and J called. Part of the clones is missing from these tables; in studies checked, under half for an unresolved V gene and the rest for unknown reasons. This sample holds about 240,000 clones; roughly four fifths were observed only once. Around 0.6% of the sample comes from the top ten. Sequencing was carried out using CD4+ T cells from blood. The receptors derive from a human donor in good health.

The CDR3: CASRRGLAAYNEQFF. Here the CDR3 DNA reads TGTGCCAGCAGGCGAGGGCTAGCGGCCTACAATGAGCAGTTCTTC. The chain has TRBV6-5 and TRBJ2-1; TRBD2 aligns across 7 bases. V dropped 6 bases and J dropped 2; count of bases not matched to a gene: 7. The CDR3 loop spans 15 amino acids. Germline V lookup: CDR1 MNHEY, CDR2 SVGAGI.

This sequence joins TRBV5-1 and TRBJ2-2; TRBD1 is a possible D gene (5 bases). V lost 3 bases, J lost 0 bases, and 15 bases lay in between. Germline V gene data show CDR1 as SGHRS and CDR2 as YFSETQ. The CDR3 spans 17 residues. The chain's CDR3 is CASSYDTRVSNTGELFF. The CDR3 DNA is TGCGCCAGCAGCTACGATACCAGGGTTTCGAACACCGGGGAGCTGTTTTTT.

With regard to this clone: One end of the junction does not line up with germline, which may come from a read error. The rearrangement links TRBV7-9 to TRBJ2-1; 8 bases align to TRBD2. Per the germline V gene, CDR1 is SEHNR and CDR2 is FQNEAQ (reference sequence). The CDR3 runs 12 residues. CDR3 in DNA: TGCGGTAGCGGGATATCTGTAAATGAGCAGTTCTTC. Protein sequence: CGSGISVNEQFF.

The gene calls are TRBV9 and TRBJ2-7; D may be TRBD1 (6 bases). The V end was cut by 3 bases, the J end by 7 bases, with 20 bases between. From germline, CDR1 is SGDLS and CDR2 YYNGEE. The CDR3 loop spans 15 amino acids. CDR3 loop: CASSASGGRLREQYF. The DNA for the CDR3 is TGTGCCAGCAGCGCCAGTGGGGGCCGATTACGTGAGCAGTACTTC.

This clone was observed a few times. V and J are TRBV6-1 and TRBJ1-2; possibly TRBD1 for D (5 bases). The germline V gene encodes CDR1 MNHNS and CDR2 SASEGT. CDR3 length: 16 residues. The ends were cut back, 4 bases at V and 4 bases at J, with 19 bases in the middle. The CDR3 spells CASSGAWGRDVYGYTF. In DNA, the CDR3 is TGTGCCAGCAGTGGTGCCTGGGGCAGGGATGTCTATGGCTACACCTTC.

The genes are TRBV5-7 and TRBJ2-7; D gene uncertain. TRBV5-7 is treated as an ORF (open reading frame) with a function not yet certain. Trimming pared 0 bases from V and 2 bases from J, leaving 3 bases between. The CDR3 length is 12 residues. The CDR3 reads CASSLAAYEQYF. CDR3 sequence (DNA): TGTGCCAGCAGCTTGGCAGCCTACGAGCAGTACTTC.

In DNA form, the CDR3 reads TGTGCCAGCAGCTTAGGCTTAGACAGATCCCCAGATACGCAGTATTTT. Translated, it gives CASSLGLDRSPDTQYF. The chain uses TRBV11-3 and TRBJ2-3, with D tentatively TRBD1 (5 bases). The CDR3 loop spans 16 amino acids. Trimming removed 1 base at V and 4 bases at J, with 15 bases between. The germline gives CDR1 SGHNT, CDR2 YENEEA.

In this sample, this clone turned up a few times. The V and J genes are TRBV10-1 and TRBJ1-1; D not certain. In germline, CDR1 is WNHNN, CDR2 SYGVQD (reference sequence). The CDR3 spans 14 residues. V dropped 3 bases and J dropped 0 bases, with 8 bases sitting between them. CDR3 amino acids: CASSERQMNTEAFF. CDR3 bases: TGCGCCAGCAGTGAACGTCAGATGAACACTGAAGCTTTCTTT.

The chain recombines TRBV6-7 with TRBJ1-1, with a weak D call TRBD1 (6 bases). TRBV6-7 is assigned to the ORF class and has an uncertain function. The CDR3 consists of 14 residues. The V and J ends lost 6 bases and 4 bases respectively, with 15 bases between them. The DNA of the CDR3 is TGTGCCAGCAGGACCAGGGGAAAATCCACTGAAGCTTTCTTT. Residues: CASRTRGKSTEAFF.

CDR3 nucleotide sequence: TGCAGCGCAACGACAGGGGGAGATTATGGCTACACCTTC. Translating it yields CSATTGGDYGYTF. This chain connects TRBV29-1 to TRBJ1-2; 9 nucleotides align to TRBD1. This CDR3 is 13 amino acids long. The germline V gene has CDR1 SQVTM and CDR2 ANQGSEA. Trimming took 7 bases from V and 5 from J; bases not matched to a gene: 8.

The chain has TRBV19 and TRBJ1-5; D gene ambiguous. Germline V gene sequence: CDR1 LNHDA, CDR2 SQIVND (reference sequence). CDR3 length equals 15 residues. The V gene lost 1 base and the J gene lost 7 bases, with 14 bases spanning the gap. The CDR3 loop reads CASSIVPVRPQPQHF. CDR3 sequence (DNA): TGTGCCAGTAGTATAGTACCGGTTAGGCCCCAGCCCCAGCATTTT.

The chain links TRBV6-6 to TRBJ2-5, with 8 bases aligning to TRBD1. This CDR3 is 15 amino acids long. Germline CDR1 reads MNHNY; CDR2 reads SVGAGI (reference sequence). The trim removed 2 bases at V and 1 base at J, leaving 3 bases unmatched. The CDR3 nucleotides are TGTGCCAGCAGTTACCCCGGACAGGGCCAAGAGACCCAGTACTTC. Its protein product is CASSYPGQGQETQYF.

The V and J genes are TRBV18 and TRBJ2-1; a possible D gene is TRBD1 (5 bases). The CDR3 extends over 16 amino acids. V was pared by 3 bases and J by 4 bases, with 16 bases between. Per germline, CDR1 KGHSH and CDR2 LQKENI. CDR3 DNA: TGTGCCAGCTCACCCTTTGAAGGGGCACTATACAATGAGCAGTTCTTC. This encodes CASSPFEGALYNEQFF.

The chain joins TRBV10-3 to TRBJ1-1; possible D gene TRBD1, 6 bases. Germline V gene sequence: CDR1 ENHRY, CDR2 SYGVKD. The CDR3 totals 13 residues. Deletions cut 6 bases from V and 4 bases from J, with 12 bases between. CDR3 DNA sequence: TGTGCCATCAGGACAGGCCCGAGCACTGAAGCTTTCTTT. Translating it yields CAIRTGPSTEAFF.

The J gene is TRBJ2-7, the V gene TRBV7-9; D is ambiguous. CDR1 is SEHNR and CDR2 is FQNEAQ in the germline V gene (reference sequence). This CDR3 comprises 12 residues. Trimming pared 5 bases from V and 6 bases from J, leaving 11 bases between. The CDR3 here is CASSLIAGEQYF. DNA of the CDR3: TGTGCCAGCAGCCTTATAGCAGGCGAGCAGTACTTC.

This chain joins TRBV9 and TRBJ2-3; no firm D call. The CDR3 runs 12 residues. V was pared by 3 bases and J by 6 bases, with 8 bases between. Germline V gene lookup returns CDR1 SGDLS and CDR2 YYNGEE. CDR3 DNA sequence: TGTGCCAGCAGCGGAGTTGCGGATACGCAGTATTTT. The encoded protein is CASSGVADTQYF.

The rearrangement joins TRBV5-6 to TRBJ1-5; TRBD1 aligns across 10 bases. J gave up 9 bases and V 0 bases, and 9 bases lay outside the gene matches. The CDR3 length is 16 residues. Germline CDR1 and CDR2: SGHDT and YYEEEE. In DNA, the CDR3 is TGTGCCAGCAGCTTGGGGGACAGGGGCCTCCCAGGGCCCCAGCATTTT. Its protein product is CASSLGDRGLPGPQHF.

There are a few counts of this clone. This chain links TRBV27 with TRBJ2-6; D ambiguous. In germline, CDR1 is MNHEY, CDR2 SMNVEV (reference sequence). CDR3 length: 17 amino acids. With 7 bases removed from V and 0 bases from J, the gap between germline ends came to 16 bases. CDR3 DNA: TGTGCCAGCACCCTCTGGGCAGGCCGCTCTGGGGCCAACGTCCTGACTTTC. Its translation: CASTLWAGRSGANVLTF.

The chain has TRBV2 and TRBJ2-1; a possible D gene is TRBD2 (5 bases). Germline CDR1 and CDR2: SNHLY and FYNNEI. Trimming removed 5 bases at V and 6 bases at J, with 14 bases between. This CDR3 contains 14 residues. The CDR3 nucleotides read TGTGCCAGCAGTTTGACGGGCGGGTCCAATGAGCAGTTCTTC. It codes for CASSLTGGSNEQFF. The whole variable domain, filled in from reference TRBV2 and TRBJ2-1, reads EPEVTQTPSHQVTQMGQEVILRCVPISNHLYFYWYRQILGQKVEFLVSFYNNEISEKSEIFDDQFSVERPDGSNFTLKIRSTKLEDSAMYFCASSLTGGSNEQFFGPGTRLTVL.

This rearrangement joins TRBV2 to TRBJ2-4, with D possibly being TRBD1 (5 bases). The V gene's germline CDR1 is SNHLY and CDR2 FYNNEI. The CDR3 is 15 amino acids. Trimming removed 4 bases from V and 0 bases from J, with 10 bases in between. The CDR3 DNA reads TGTGCCAGCAGTGGACAGATCCTAGCCAAAAACATTCAGTACTTC. The encoded protein is CASSGQILAKNIQYF.